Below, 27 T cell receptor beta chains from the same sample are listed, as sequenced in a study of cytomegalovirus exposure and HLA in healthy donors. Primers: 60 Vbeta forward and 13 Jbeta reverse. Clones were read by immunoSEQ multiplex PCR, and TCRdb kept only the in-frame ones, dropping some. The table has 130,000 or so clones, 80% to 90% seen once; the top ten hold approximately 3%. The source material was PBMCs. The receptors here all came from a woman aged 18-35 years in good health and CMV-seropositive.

The CDR3 reads CASSPTGGEGYTF. CDR3 sequence (DNA): TGTGCCAGCTCACCGACAGGGGGAGAGGGCTACACCTTC. V usage is TRBV18 and J usage is TRBJ1-2; 9 bases line up with TRBD1. The CDR3 consists of 13 residues. The junction had 4 bases not matched to a gene; V was cut back by 3 bases and J by 8 bases. Germline V CDR1 and CDR2: KGHSH, LQKENI.

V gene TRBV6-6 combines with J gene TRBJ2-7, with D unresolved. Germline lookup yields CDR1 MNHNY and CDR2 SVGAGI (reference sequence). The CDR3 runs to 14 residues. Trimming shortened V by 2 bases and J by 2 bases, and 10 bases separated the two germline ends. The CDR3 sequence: CASSYRSTPYEQYF. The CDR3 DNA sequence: TGTGCCAGCAGTTACCGTAGCACCCCCTACGAGCAGTACTTC.

Here the CDR3 reads CASSLTGRGSMFEAFF. In DNA form, the CDR3 reads TGTGCCAGCAGCTTAACGGGCAGGGGATCCATGTTTGAAGCTTTCTTT. The chain uses TRBV11-2 and TRBJ1-1; a possible D gene is TRBD1 (6 bases). CDR1 SGHAT and CDR2 FQNNGV come from the germline V gene. V was cut by 2 bases and J by 7 bases, with 20 bases left in between. CDR3 length: 16 amino acids.

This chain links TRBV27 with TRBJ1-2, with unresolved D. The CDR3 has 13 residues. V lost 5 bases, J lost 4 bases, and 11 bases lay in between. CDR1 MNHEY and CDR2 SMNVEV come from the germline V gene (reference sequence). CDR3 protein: CASSHGRGYGYTF. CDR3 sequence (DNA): TGTGCCAGCAGTCACGGACGGGGCTATGGCTACACCTTC.

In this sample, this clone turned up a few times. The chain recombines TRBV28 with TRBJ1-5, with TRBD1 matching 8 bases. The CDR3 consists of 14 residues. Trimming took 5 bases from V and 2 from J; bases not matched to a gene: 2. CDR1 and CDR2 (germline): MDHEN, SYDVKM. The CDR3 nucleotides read TGTGCCAGCAGTGAGACAGGGGGCAATCAGCCCCAGCATTTT. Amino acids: CASSETGGNQPQHF.

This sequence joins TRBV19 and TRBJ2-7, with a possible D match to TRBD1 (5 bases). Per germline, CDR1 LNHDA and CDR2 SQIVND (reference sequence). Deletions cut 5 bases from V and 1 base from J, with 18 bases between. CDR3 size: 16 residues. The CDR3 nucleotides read TGTGCCAGTAGTCTGAGACAGACCATGTATTCCTACGAGCAGTACTTC. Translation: CASSLRQTMYSYEQYF.

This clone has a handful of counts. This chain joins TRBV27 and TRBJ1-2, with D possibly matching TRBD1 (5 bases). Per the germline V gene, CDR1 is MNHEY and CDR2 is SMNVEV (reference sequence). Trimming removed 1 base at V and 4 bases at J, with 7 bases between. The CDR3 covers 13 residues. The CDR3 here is CASSLWGGYGYTF. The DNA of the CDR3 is TGTGCCAGCAGTTTATGGGGGGGCTATGGCTACACCTTC.

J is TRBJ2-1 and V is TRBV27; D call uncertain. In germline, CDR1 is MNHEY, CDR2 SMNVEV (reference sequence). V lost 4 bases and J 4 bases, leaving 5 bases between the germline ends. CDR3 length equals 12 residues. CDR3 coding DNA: TGTGCCAGCAGTTCCAGGTACAATGAGCAGTTCTTC. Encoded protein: CASSSRYNEQFF.

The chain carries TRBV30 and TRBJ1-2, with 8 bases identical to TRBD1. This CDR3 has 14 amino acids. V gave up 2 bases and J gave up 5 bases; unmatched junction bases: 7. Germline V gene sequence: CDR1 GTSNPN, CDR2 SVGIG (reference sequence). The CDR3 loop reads CAWSSGQGWYGYTF. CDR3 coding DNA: TGTGCCTGGAGTTCCGGACAGGGATGGTATGGCTACACCTTC.

CDR3 DNA: TGTGCCAGCAGCCCAAATCCAAGGGGGTCCTATGGCTACACCTTC. Translating it yields CASSPNPRGSYGYTF. The chain couples TRBV21-1 to TRBJ1-2; the table names TRBD1, a call not compared with the DNA. TRBV21-1 is a recognized pseudogene. The CDR3 loop spans 15 amino acids.

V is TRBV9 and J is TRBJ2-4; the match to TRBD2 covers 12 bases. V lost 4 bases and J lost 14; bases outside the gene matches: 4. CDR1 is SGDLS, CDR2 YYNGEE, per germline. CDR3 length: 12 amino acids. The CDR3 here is CASSRLAGDKYF. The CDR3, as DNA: TGTGCCAGCAGCAGACTAGCGGGGGACAAGTACTTC.

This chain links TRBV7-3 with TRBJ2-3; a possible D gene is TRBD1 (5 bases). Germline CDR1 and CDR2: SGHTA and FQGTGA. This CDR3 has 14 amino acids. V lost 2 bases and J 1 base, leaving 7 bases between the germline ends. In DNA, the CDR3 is TGTGCCAGCAGCTTAGGGGCCGGCACAGATACGCAGTATTTT. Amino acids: CASSLGAGTDTQYF.

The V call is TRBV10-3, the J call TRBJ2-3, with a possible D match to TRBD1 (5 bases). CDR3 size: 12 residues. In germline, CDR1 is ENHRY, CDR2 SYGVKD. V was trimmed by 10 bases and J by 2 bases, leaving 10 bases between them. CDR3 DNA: TGTGCCACCACAGGAATCACAGATACGCAGTATTTT. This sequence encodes CATTGITDTQYF.

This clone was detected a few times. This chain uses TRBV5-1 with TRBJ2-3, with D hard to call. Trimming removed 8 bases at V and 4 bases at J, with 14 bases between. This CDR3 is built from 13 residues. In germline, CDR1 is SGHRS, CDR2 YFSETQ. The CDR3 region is CASTEPPSDTQYF. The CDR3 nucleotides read TGCGCCAGTACTGAGCCCCCCTCAGATACGCAGTATTTT.

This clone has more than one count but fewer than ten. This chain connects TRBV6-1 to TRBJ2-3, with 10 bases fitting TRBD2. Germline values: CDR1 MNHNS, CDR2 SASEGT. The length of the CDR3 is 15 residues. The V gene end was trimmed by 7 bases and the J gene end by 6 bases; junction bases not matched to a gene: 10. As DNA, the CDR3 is TGTGCCAGCAAGTCCGGGACTAGCGTTGGGGATACGCAGTATTTT. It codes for CASKSGTSVGDTQYF.

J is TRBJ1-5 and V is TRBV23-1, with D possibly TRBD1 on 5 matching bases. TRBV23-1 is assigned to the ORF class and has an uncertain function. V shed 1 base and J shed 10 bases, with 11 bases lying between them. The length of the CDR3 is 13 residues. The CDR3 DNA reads TGCGCCAGCAGTCAATTCAGCCAGGGACCCCAGCATTTT. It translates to CASSQFSQGPQHF.

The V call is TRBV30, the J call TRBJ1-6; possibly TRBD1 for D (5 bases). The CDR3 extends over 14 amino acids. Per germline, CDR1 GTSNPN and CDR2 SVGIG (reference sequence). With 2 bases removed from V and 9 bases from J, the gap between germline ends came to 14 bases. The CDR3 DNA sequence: TGTGCCTGGAGTTCTACCAGGGCGAGTTCACCCCTCCACTTT. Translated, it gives CAWSSTRASSPLHF.

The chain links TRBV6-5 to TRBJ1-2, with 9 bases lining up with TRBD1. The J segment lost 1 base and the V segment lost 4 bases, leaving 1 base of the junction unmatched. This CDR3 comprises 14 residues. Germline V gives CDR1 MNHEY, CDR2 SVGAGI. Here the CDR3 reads CASSWDRDNYGYTF. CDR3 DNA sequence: TGTGCCAGCAGTTGGGACAGGGATAACTATGGCTACACCTTC.

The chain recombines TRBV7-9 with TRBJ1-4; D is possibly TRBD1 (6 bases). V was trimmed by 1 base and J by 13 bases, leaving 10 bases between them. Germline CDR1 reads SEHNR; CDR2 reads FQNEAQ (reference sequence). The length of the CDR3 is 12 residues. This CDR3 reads CASSLGGHGLFF. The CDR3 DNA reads TGTGCCAGCAGCTTAGGGGGACACGGACTGTTTTTT.

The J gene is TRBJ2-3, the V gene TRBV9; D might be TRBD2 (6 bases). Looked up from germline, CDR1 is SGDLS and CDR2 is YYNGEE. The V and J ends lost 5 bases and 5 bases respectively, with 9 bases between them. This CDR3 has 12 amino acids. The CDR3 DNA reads TGTGCCAGCAGAGCGGAGGGAGATACGCAGTATTTT. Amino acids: CASRAEGDTQYF.

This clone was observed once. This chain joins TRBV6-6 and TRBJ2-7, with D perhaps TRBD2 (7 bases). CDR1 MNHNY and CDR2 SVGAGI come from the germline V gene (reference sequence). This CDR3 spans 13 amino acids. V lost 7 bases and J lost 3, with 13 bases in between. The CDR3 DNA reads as TGTGCCAGCACGGGGGAGGGGGTCTACGAGCAGTACTTC. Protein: CASTGEGVYEQYF.

Here the CDR3 reads CASSLSSGKGSYEQYF. CDR3 coding DNA: TGTGCCAGCAGTTTATCGTCGGGGAAGGGCTCCTACGAGCAGTACTTC. The J gene is TRBJ2-7, the V gene TRBV27; possible D gene TRBD2, 5 bases. This CDR3 spans 16 amino acids. Germline loops: CDR1 MNHEY, CDR2 SMNVEV (reference sequence). The V end lost 0 bases, the J end lost 0 bases, and 12 bases lay between the germline ends.

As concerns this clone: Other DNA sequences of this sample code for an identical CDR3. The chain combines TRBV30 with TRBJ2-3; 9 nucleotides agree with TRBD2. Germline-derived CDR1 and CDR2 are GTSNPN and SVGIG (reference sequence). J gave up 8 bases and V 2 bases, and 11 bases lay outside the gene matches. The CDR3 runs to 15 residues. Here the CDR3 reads CAWSSPSGGLFTQYF. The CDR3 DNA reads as TGTGCCTGGAGTTCGCCCAGCGGGGGGTTATTTACGCAGTATTTT.

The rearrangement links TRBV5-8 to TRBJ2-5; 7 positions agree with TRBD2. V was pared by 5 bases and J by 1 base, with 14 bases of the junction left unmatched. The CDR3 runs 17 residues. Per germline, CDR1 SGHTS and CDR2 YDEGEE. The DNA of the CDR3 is TGTGCCAGCAGTTTCACTTATGTTTGGGGGGGCCAAGAGACCCAGTACTTC. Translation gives CASSFTYVWGGQETQYF.

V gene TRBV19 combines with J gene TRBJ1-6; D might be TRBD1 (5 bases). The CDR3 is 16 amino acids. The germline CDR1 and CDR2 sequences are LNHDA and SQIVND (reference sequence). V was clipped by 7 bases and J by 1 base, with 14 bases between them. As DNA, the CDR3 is TGTGCCAGTAAAGACGGGGGTAGTTCCTATAATTCACCCCTCCACTTT. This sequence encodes CASKDGGSSYNSPLHF. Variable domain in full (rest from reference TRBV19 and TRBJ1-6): DGGITQSPKYLFRKEGQNVTLSCEQNLNHDAMYWYRQDPGQGLRLIYYSQIVNDFQKGDIAEGYSVSREKKESFPLTVTSAQKNPTAFYLCASKDGGSSYNSPLHFGNGTRLTVT.

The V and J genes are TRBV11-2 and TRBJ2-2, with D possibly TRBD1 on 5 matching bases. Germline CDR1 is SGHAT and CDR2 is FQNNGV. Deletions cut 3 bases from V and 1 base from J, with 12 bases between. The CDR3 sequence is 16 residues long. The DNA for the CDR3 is TGTGCCAGCAGCTTGGACCTCGGACAGAACACCGGGGAGCTGTTTTTT. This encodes CASSLDLGQNTGELFF.

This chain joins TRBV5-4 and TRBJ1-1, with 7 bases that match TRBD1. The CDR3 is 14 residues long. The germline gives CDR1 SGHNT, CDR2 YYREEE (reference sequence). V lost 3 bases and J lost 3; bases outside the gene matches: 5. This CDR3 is CASSSTGSYTEAFF. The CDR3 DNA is TGTGCCAGCAGCTCGACAGGGAGCTACACTGAAGCTTTCTTT. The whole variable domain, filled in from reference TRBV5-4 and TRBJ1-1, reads ETGVTQSPTHLIKTRGQQVTLRCSSQSGHNTVSWYQQALGQGPQFIFQYYREEENGRGNFPPRFSGLQFPNYSSELNVNALELDDSALYLCASSSTGSYTEAFFGQGTRLTVV.